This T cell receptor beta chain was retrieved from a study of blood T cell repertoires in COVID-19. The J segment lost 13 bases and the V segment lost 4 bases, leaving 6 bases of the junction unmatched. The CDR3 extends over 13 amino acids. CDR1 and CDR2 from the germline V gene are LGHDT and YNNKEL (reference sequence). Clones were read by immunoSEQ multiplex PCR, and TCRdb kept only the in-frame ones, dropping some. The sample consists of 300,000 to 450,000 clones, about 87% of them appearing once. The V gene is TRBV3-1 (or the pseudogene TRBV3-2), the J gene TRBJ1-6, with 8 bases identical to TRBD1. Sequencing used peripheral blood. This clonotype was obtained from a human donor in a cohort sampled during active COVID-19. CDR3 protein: CASSPGQGRPLHF. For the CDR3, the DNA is TGTGCCAGCAGCCCCGGACAGGGTAGGCCCCTCCACTTT.